The T cell receptor (beta chain) described here comes from a study of blood T cells in healthy people across ages. This clonotype has ten or more counts. It was with a sample-barcoded 5' primer and a J-beta primer mix that a second PCR of roughly 6 to 12 cycles was run. MiXCR, applied by TCRdb to the 5' RACE reads, yields one record per CDR3 protein. The sample lists 1.5 million to 2 million distinct CDR3 sequences; roughly two fifths were seen once. The CDR3 spans 13 residues. CDR1 is SGHDT, CDR2 YYEEEE, per germline. Trimming at V came to 3 bases and at J to 6 bases, leaving 1 base not matched to a gene.

Input material: blood. This chain uses TRBV5-6 with TRBJ2-1; 9 bases are shared with TRBD1. The sequence derives from a human donor in good health. DNA of the CDR3: TGTGCCAGCAGCTGGGACAGGGCCAATGAGCAGTTCTTC. Encoded protein: CASSWDRANEQFF.